This T cell receptor (beta chain) originates from a study of T-cell memory formation after mild COVID-19. Study in general: TCR clusters showed largely donor specificity.

This CDR3 has 13 residues. CDR1 and CDR2 from the germline V gene are GTSNPN and SVGIG (reference sequence). The V end lost 0 bases, the J end lost 1 base, and 6 bases lay between the germline ends. Broader study findings: Day 15 to 85 contracting clones showed balanced CD4/CD8; day 15 to 37 expanders favored CD4+. Clones that contracted clustered mainly in CM and EM if CD4+ and in EMRA if CD8+.

Concerning this clonotype: Its antigen remains unknown.

From 5'RACE with constant-segment primers came TCR alpha and TCR beta cDNA libraries that carried sample barcodes and UMIs. TCRdb ran MiXCR on the 5' RACE reads and lists one entry per CDR3 protein. The sample has about 160,000 distinct CDR3 sequences; roughly 30% are singletons. J is TRBJ2-5 and V is TRBV30, with no clear D. The sample comprised PBMCs or a T cell subset sorted from them (not recorded which). The clonotype was recovered from an adult woman who had mild COVID-19 (a few samples of this study predate the infection). Cell type and time point are not known. CDR3 bases: TGTGCCTGGAGTGTAAACGTCCAAGAGACCCAGTACTTC. Its protein is CAWSVNVQETQYF.